This passage covers 30 T cell receptor beta chains from one sample sequenced in a study of T cell repertoires in cytomegalovirus infection. TCRdb reprocessed the reads with MiXCR, giving one entry per CDR3 protein. The sample includes about 190,000 distinct CDR3 sequences, over 25% of them seen just once. The sequenced material came from PBMCs. All receptors come from a human donor in good health (CMV status not recorded). Some clones in this sample may be carry-over from other donors' samples.

A few counts support this clonotype. The germline gene is not matched at one end of the junction; a read error may be the cause. The chain combines TRBV7-7 with TRBJ2-7; D gene uncertain. The CDR3 is 15 amino acids. Germline loops: CDR1 SSHAT, CDR2 FNYEAQ (reference sequence). CDR3 residues: CASSLAGRTSYEQYF. The CDR3 DNA reads as TGTGCTAGCAGCTTAGCTGGCAGGACCTCCTACGAGCAGTACTTC. Filled out from reference TRBV7-7 and TRBJ2-7, the complete variable domain reads GAGVSQSPRYKVTKRGQDVTLRCDPISSHATLYWYQQALGQGPEFLTYFNYEAQPDKSGLPSDRFSAERPEGSISTLTIQRTEQRDSAMYRCASSLAGRTSYEQYFGPGTRLTVT.

This clonotype was found many times. The V call is TRBV7-6, the J call TRBJ1-4; no firm D call. V gave up 5 bases and J gave up 8 bases, with 15 bases separating them. This CDR3 is 14 amino acids long. Germline values: CDR1 SGHVS, CDR2 FNYEAQ. CDR3 sequence reads: CASSPTTPREKLFF. The CDR3 DNA follows: TGTGCCAGCAGCCCCACGACCCCTAGGGAAAAACTGTTTTTT.

At least ten counts were recorded for this clonotype. The chain couples TRBV7-2 to TRBJ1-2; D uncertain. Germline loops: CDR1 SGHTA, CDR2 FQGNSA. This CDR3 has 14 amino acids. V shed 5 bases and J shed 2 bases, with 12 bases lying between them. The DNA for the CDR3 is TGTGCCAGCAGCCCGAAAACTATGAACTATGGCTACACCTTC. Translation gives CASSPKTMNYGYTF.

The chain combines TRBV7-2 with TRBJ1-2; D not resolved. Germline CDR1 is SGHTA and CDR2 is FQGNSA. This CDR3 is 12 amino acids long. Trimming removed 4 bases from V and 7 bases from J, with 10 bases in between. The CDR3: CASSSAPSGYTF. Written as DNA, the CDR3 is TGTGCCAGCAGCTCCGCCCCAAGTGGCTACACCTTC. The complete variable domain, with remaining parts taken from reference TRBV7-2 and TRBJ1-2, reads GAGVSQSPSNKVTEKGKDVELRCDPISGHTALYWYRQSLGQGLEFLIYFQGNSAPDKSGLPSDRFSAERTGGSVSTLTIQRTQQEDSAVYLCASSSAPSGYTFGSGTRLTVV.

This sequence joins TRBV20-1 and TRBJ2-1; D is possibly TRBD2 (6 bases). V was shortened by 2 bases and J by 7 bases, with 21 bases between the two germline ends. The CDR3 sequence is 16 residues long. Germline V gene data show CDR1 as DFQATT and CDR2 as SNEGSKA (reference sequence). The CDR3 is CSARPIGDGGKNEQFF. The CDR3 DNA sequence: TGCAGTGCTAGACCCATCGGTGACGGGGGAAAGAATGAGCAGTTCTTC.

This clonotype has a count of ten or more. This chain links TRBV7-2 with TRBJ2-2; the D call may be TRBD1 or TRBD2 (5 bases each). CDR3 length: 17 residues. The germline gives CDR1 SGHTA, CDR2 FQGNSA. The germline V and J ends were trimmed by 3 bases and 4 bases, with 18 bases remaining between them. This CDR3 reads CASSFSGGQGSTGELFF. CDR3 nucleotide sequence: TGTGCCAGCAGCTTCTCGGGCGGGCAGGGAAGCACCGGGGAGCTGTTTTTT.

This clonotype turned up a few times. V gene TRBV7-3 combines with J gene TRBJ2-1; weak D call: TRBD1 (6 bases). The CDR3 runs to 13 residues. Trimming shortened V by 2 bases and J by 15 bases, and 17 bases separated the two germline ends. CDR1 is SGHTA, CDR2 FQGTGA, per germline. The CDR3 sequence is CASSLLGQTLLFF. In nucleotides, the CDR3 is TGTGCCAGCAGCTTACTTGGACAGACTCTACTGTTCTTC.

This clonotype was found many times. The chain uses TRBV7-2 and TRBJ2-3; a possible D gene is TRBD1 (6 bases). CDR3 length: 13 residues. The germline V gene has CDR1 SGHTA and CDR2 FQGNSA. Trimming removed 6 bases from V and 1 base from J, with 8 bases in between. The CDR3 region has the DNA TGTGCCAGCAGACCAGGGGGCACAGATACGCAGTATTTT. Encoded protein: CASRPGGTDTQYF.

Regarding this clonotype: At one end the junction does not follow the germline gene, possibly because of a read error. The genes are TRBV5-1 and TRBJ2-2, with D possibly being TRBD2 (5 bases). The CDR3 runs to 15 residues. Looked up from germline, CDR1 is SGHRS and CDR2 is YFSETQ. The CDR3 region has the DNA TGCGCCAGCAGCAAGGAGCCCTTTAACACCGGGGAGCAGTTTTTT. Translated, it gives CASSKEPFNTGEQFF.

This rearrangement joins TRBV30 to TRBJ1-1, with D hard to call. Deletions cut 4 bases from V and 1 base from J, with 13 bases between. Germline lookup yields CDR1 GTSNPN and CDR2 SVGIG (reference sequence). The CDR3 is 14 residues long. In DNA form, the CDR3 reads TGTGCCTGGATCCGGACGGACGGGAACACTGAAGCTTTCTTT. Protein product: CAWIRTDGNTEAFF. Using reference TRBV30 and TRBJ1-1 for the parts outside the CDR3, the full variable domain is SQTIHQWPATLVQPVGSPLSLECTVEGTSNPNLYWYRQAAGRGLQLLFYSVGIGQISSEVPQNLSASRPQDRQFILSSKKLLLSDSGFYLCAWIRTDGNTEAFFGQGTRLTVV.

This clonotype has a single count. This sequence joins TRBV19 and TRBJ2-4, with D maybe TRBD1 (5 bases). Trimming took 5 bases from V and 6 from J, leaving 17 bases between them. Germline-derived CDR1 and CDR2 are LNHDA and SQIVND (reference sequence). This CDR3 spans 15 amino acids. This CDR3 is CASSSPGGAGNIQYF. The CDR3 DNA follows: TGTGCCAGTAGTTCCCCGGGTGGGGCAGGAAACATTCAGTACTTC.

With respect to this clonotype: Its ends do not fully match the called genes, so a read error is possible. The CDR3 spells CASSLEAGTETFF. CDR3 in DNA: TGTGCCAGCAGTTTAGAGGCGGGGACTGAAACTTTCTTT. This chain links TRBV12-3 or TRBV12-4 with TRBJ1-1; perhaps TRBD1 as D (5 bases). The CDR3 spans 13 residues.

This clonotype was seen a handful of times. V is TRBV7-9 and J is TRBJ1-2; 7 nucleotides agree with TRBD1. Per germline, CDR1 SEHNR and CDR2 FQNEAQ (reference sequence). This CDR3 has 16 residues. The junction had 12 bases not matched to a gene; V was cut back by 2 bases and J by 6 bases. CDR3 in DNA: TGTGCCAGCAGCTTAAGAAATGCAGGGGGAGAGGATGGCTACACCTTC. It yields the protein CASSLRNAGGEDGYTF.

This clonotype turned up a few times. The chain couples TRBV10-3 to TRBJ1-2; a possible D gene is TRBD1 (5 bases). The germline V and J ends were trimmed by 5 bases and 4 bases, with 8 bases remaining between them. The CDR3 has 12 residues. Germline V lookup: CDR1 ENHRY, CDR2 SYGVKD. This CDR3 is CAISFDSYGYTF. The CDR3 DNA reads TGTGCCATCAGTTTCGACAGCTATGGCTACACCTTC.

This clonotype has at least ten counts. The rearrangement uses TRBV7-2 and TRBJ2-2; the D call may be TRBD1 or TRBD2 (5 bases each). Trimming removed 2 bases at V and 5 bases at J, with 6 bases between. The CDR3 has 13 residues. Germline V lookup: CDR1 SGHTA, CDR2 FQGNSA. CDR3 sequence reads: CASSLWGTGELFF. The CDR3 DNA is TGTGCCAGCAGCTTATGGGGGACCGGGGAGCTGTTTTTT.

The sample holds many counts of this clonotype. V and J are TRBV7-2 and TRBJ1-1; perhaps TRBD1 as D (6 bases). Trimming shortened V by 7 bases and J by 0 bases, and 18 bases separated the two germline ends. CDR3 length equals 16 residues. CDR1 is SGHTA, CDR2 FQGNSA, per germline. The CDR3 bases are TGTGCCAGCACCTCAGGGGAGGGGTCCATGAACACTGAAGCTTTCTTT. Protein sequence: CASTSGEGSMNTEAFF.

The chain joins TRBV11-2 to TRBJ1-1; 8 nucleotides align to TRBD1. The germline CDR1 and CDR2 sequences are SGHAT and FQNNGV. The length of the CDR3 is 15 residues. The J segment lost 9 bases and the V segment lost 2 bases, leaving 11 bases of the junction unmatched. The CDR3 region has the DNA TGTGCCAGCAGCTTAAGGGCTGATACAGGGGGGAAAGCTTTCTTT. Its translation is CASSLRADTGGKAFF.

This clonotype has at least ten counts. CDR3 in amino acids: CASSRDLSTDTQYF. In DNA form, the CDR3 reads TGTGCCAGCAGCCGGGACTTGAGCACAGATACGCAGTATTTT. The gene calls are TRBV2 and TRBJ2-3, with a possible D match to TRBD2 (6 bases). V was trimmed by 6 bases and J by 0 bases, leaving 10 bases between them. The CDR3 is 14 residues long. Germline loops: CDR1 SNHLY, CDR2 FYNNEI.

V gene TRBV29-1 combines with J gene TRBJ2-3; 14 bases are shared with TRBD2. This CDR3 comprises 16 residues. Germline V lookup: CDR1 SQVTM, CDR2 ANQGSEA. V was clipped by 4 bases and J by 4 bases; unmatched bases: 7. CDR3 in DNA: TGCAGCGTTGGGGGGCGACTAGCGGGGGGGCCAGATACGCAGTATTTT. Protein product: CSVGGRLAGGPDTQYF.

This clonotype has a single count. This sequence joins TRBV20-1 and TRBJ1-5; D not certain. Germline V gene sequence: CDR1 DFQATT, CDR2 SNEGSKA (reference sequence). The CDR3 loop spans 14 amino acids. CDR3: CREGRLLSNQPQHF. CDR3 nucleotides: TGCAGAGAAGGCAGACTGCTTAGCAATCAGCCCCAGCATTTT.

Notes on this clonotype: This sequence may be a read error, since a much larger clone differs from it by one base. The chain links TRBV7-2 to TRBJ1-6; D uncertain. The germline gives CDR1 SGHTA, CDR2 FQGNSA. The CDR3 loop spans 16 amino acids. The germline V and J ends were trimmed by 4 bases and 0 bases, with 10 bases remaining between them. CDR3 in DNA: TGTGCCAGCAGCTACCGGGATGCCTCCTATAATTCACCCCTCCACTTT. Amino acids: CASSYRDASYNSPLHF.

The V gene is TRBV27, the J gene TRBJ1-1; TRBD1 agrees at 7 bases. Germline V gene data show CDR1 as MNHEY and CDR2 as SMNVEV (reference sequence). With 5 bases clipped from V and 3 bases from J, the junction kept 6 bases outside the gene matches. The CDR3 extends over 14 amino acids. The CDR3 DNA follows: TGTGCCAGCAGTATAGACAGGGTCTACACTGAAGCTTTCTTT. Translated, it gives CASSIDRVYTEAFF.

This clonotype was found many times. The V and J genes are TRBV7-2 and TRBJ2-7, with D tentatively TRBD1 (6 bases). This CDR3 has 13 residues. The V gene's germline CDR1 is SGHTA and CDR2 FQGNSA. Between the trimmed V and J ends, which lost 5 bases and 2 bases, there was a span of 10 bases. The CDR3 coding sequence is TGTGCCAGCAGCCGAGGGGGTGCCTACGAGCAGTACTTC. It yields the protein CASSRGGAYEQYF. Looking up the rest from reference TRBV7-2 and TRBJ2-7 gives the full variable domain: GAGVSQSPSNKVTEKGKDVELRCDPISGHTALYWYRQSLGQGLEFLIYFQGNSAPDKSGLPSDRFSAERTGGSVSTLTIQRTQQEDSAVYLCASSRGGAYEQYFGPGTRLTVT.

This clonotype was counted many times. This chain joins TRBV7-2 and TRBJ1-1, with D perhaps TRBD1 (6 bases). V lost 5 bases, J lost 1 base, and 11 bases lay in between. Germline assignment: CDR1 SGHTA and CDR2 FQGNSA. This CDR3 is built from 14 residues. CDR3 residues: CASSERGGNTEAFF. CDR3 sequence (DNA): TGTGCCAGCAGCGAAAGAGGGGGGAACACTGAAGCTTTCTTT.

The rearrangement links TRBV10-3 to TRBJ1-1; D is unclear. The germline gives CDR1 ENHRY, CDR2 SYGVKD. V was pared by 0 bases and J by 7 bases, with 3 bases between. This CDR3 has 11 residues. This chain's CDR3 is CAISESGEAFF. The DNA of the CDR3 is TGTGCCATCAGTGAGTCGGGTGAAGCTTTCTTT.

The V call is TRBV5-1, the J call TRBJ2-7; 8 bases are shared with TRBD2. V gave up 4 bases and J gave up 5 bases; unmatched junction bases: 8. The CDR3 has 14 amino acids. Germline V gives CDR1 SGHRS, CDR2 YFSETQ. The CDR3 sequence: CASSPGSGVNEQYF. The CDR3 DNA is TGCGCCAGCAGCCCGGGTAGCGGGGTCAACGAGCAGTACTTC.

The chain's CDR3 is CASSLRRGPTYEQYF. The CDR3 nucleotides are TGCGCCAGCAGCCTGAGGCGGGGGCCCACCTACGAGCAGTACTTC. This chain connects TRBV4-1 to TRBJ2-7; possible D gene TRBD2, 7 bases. The CDR3 has 15 amino acids. V was pared by 4 bases and J by 2 bases, with 15 bases between. From germline, CDR1 is MGHRA and CDR2 YSYEKL.

This clonotype was counted at least ten times. The rearrangement uses TRBV6-4 and TRBJ2-2; 10 bases map to TRBD2. The CDR3 is 20 residues long. V lost 0 bases to trimming and J lost 1 base; unmatched junction nucleotides: 11. Germline assignment: CDR1 MRHNA and CDR2 SNTAGT. The CDR3 region is CASSDSPVHSGGLNTGELFF. For the CDR3, the DNA is TGTGCCAGCAGTGACTCCCCGGTTCATAGCGGGGGGCTGAACACCGGGGAGCTGTTTTTT.

This clonotype was observed a few times. The chain joins TRBV12-3 or TRBV12-4 to TRBJ2-3; tentative D call: TRBD2 (6 bases). The CDR3 is 15 residues long. Trimming left V 0 bases short and J 5 bases short, with 12 bases between. The chain's CDR3 is CASSLALGGLDTQYF. DNA of the CDR3: TGTGCCAGCAGTTTAGCGCTCGGGGGATTAGATACGCAGTATTTT.

CDR3 DNA sequence: TGTGCCAGCAGCCCCACAGGGAAAGCATACAATGAGCAGTTCTTC. Translation gives CASSPTGKAYNEQFF. V gene TRBV7-3 combines with J gene TRBJ2-1; a weak D match, TRBD1 (6 bases). The CDR3 extends over 15 amino acids. From germline, CDR1 is SGHTA and CDR2 FQGTGA. V was pared by 5 bases and J by 4 bases, with 15 bases between.